This T cell receptor (beta chain) emerged from a study of blood T cell repertoires in COVID-19. Those enrolled in Seattle joined during active infection and were followed longitudinally afterward. The CDR3 is 16 amino acids. V lost 5 bases, J lost 2 bases, and 16 bases lay in between. Germline-derived CDR1 and CDR2 are LGHNA and YSLEER. The assay was immunoSEQ multiplex PCR, and TCRdb's table has in-frame clones only and misses some. The data contain hundreds of thousands of clones, around 89% of them seen just once; the ten biggest clones take up 0.8% to 1.3%. This clone was found once. Sequenced input: peripheral blood. The chain couples TRBV4-3 to TRBJ2-1, with D possibly being TRBD1 (5 bases). The receptor comes from a woman in her thirties or forties with COVID-19, enrolled during active disease. The CDR3 DNA sequence: TGCGCCAGCAGCTTGGGGCTTGGAGACCCCTACAATGAGCAGTTCTTC. Translating it yields CASSLGLGDPYNEQFF.